This T cell receptor beta chain was retrieved from a study of vaccination and CD4 T cells after COVID-19. As to this clonotype: Its antigen is unidentified.

The treatment denotes: roughly ten-day PBMC culture with coronavirus spike peptide pools or control peptides (ViraFEST assay). Cultured CD4+ T cells had their DNA profiled by the Oncomine TCR Beta short-read assay. TCRdb recomputed calls from the PCR reads with MiXCR, one row per CDR3 protein. Among about 21,000 distinct CDR3 sequences listed, about 44% were seen once. CDR1 and CDR2 from the germline V gene are SGHKS and YYEKEE (reference sequence). The V and J ends lost 5 bases and 6 bases respectively, with 12 bases between them. The length of the CDR3 is 13 residues. This receptor was obtained from a human donor who had recovered from COVID-19. Sequenced sample: CD4+ T cells from blood, cultured in vitro. V is TRBV5-5 and J is TRBJ2-1; D remains unclear. CDR3 amino acids: CASSSNTGNEQFF. The CDR3 nucleotides are TGTGCCAGCAGTTCAAACACCGGCAATGAGCAGTTCTTC.